The clone carrying this TCR beta chain has just a few counts. The sample belongs to a study of patients and donors after allogeneic stem cell transplantation. TCRdb passed the RT-PCR reads through MiXCR, listing each CDR3 protein once. Here the sample spans about 150,000 distinct CDR3 sequences, 37% being singletons. V was clipped by 4 bases and J by 0 bases, with 11 bases between them. CDR1 and CDR2 from the germline V gene are SGHRS and YFSETQ. This CDR3 has 15 amino acids. Sequencing was carried out using blood, either unsorted or a sorted T cell fraction (not recorded which). V gene TRBV5-1 combines with J gene TRBJ2-1; D is undetermined. The origin of this receptor is a human donor who was either an allogeneic HSCT recipient or a stem cell or donor lymphocyte infusion donor (not recorded which). It is not recorded whose cells these are; they may come from a transplant donor. CDR3 in amino acids: CASSLDRSSYNEQFF. CDR3 DNA: TGCGCCAGCAGCCTTGACCGAAGCTCCTACAATGAGCAGTTCTTC.